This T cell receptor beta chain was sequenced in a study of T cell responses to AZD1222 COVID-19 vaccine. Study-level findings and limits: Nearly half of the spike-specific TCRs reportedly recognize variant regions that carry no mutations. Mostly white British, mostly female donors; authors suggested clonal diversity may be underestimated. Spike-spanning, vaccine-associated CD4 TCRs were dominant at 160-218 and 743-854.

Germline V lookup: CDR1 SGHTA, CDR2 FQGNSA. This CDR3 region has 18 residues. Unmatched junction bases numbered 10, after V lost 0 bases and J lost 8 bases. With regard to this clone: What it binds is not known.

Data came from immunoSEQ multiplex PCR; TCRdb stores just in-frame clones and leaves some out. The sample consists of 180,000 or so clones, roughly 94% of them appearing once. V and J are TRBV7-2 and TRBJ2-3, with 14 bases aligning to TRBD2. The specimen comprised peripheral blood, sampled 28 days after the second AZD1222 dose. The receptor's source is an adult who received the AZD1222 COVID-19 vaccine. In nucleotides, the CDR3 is TGTGCCAGCAGCTTAGCCCCCCCCGGACTAGCGGGAGGAAGTACGCAGTATTTT. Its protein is CASSLAPPGLAGGSTQYF. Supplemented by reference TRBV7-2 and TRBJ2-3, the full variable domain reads GAGVSQSPSNKVTEKGKDVELRCDPISGHTALYWYRQSLGQGLEFLIYFQGNSAPDKSGLPSDRFSAERTGGSVSTLTIQRTQQEDSAVYLCASSLAPPGLAGGSTQYFGPGTRLTVL.